This T cell receptor beta chain came from a study of early T cells in non-severe SARS-CoV-2 infection. Study-level points and caveats: VDJdb-based annotation leaned toward anti-spike CD8 responses and missed private and CD4 specificities.

V gave up 2 bases and J gave up 3 bases, with 17 bases separating them. Looked up from germline, CDR1 is MNHEY and CDR2 is SMNVEV (reference sequence). The CDR3 length is 17 residues. Unique molecular identifier tags were affixed to discrete cDNA molecules. TCRdb redid the calling of the 5' RACE reads with MiXCR, one entry per CDR3 protein. The table shows about 61,000 distinct CDR3 sequences, with around 12% occurring only once. This clonotype was picked up many times. The antigen remains undetermined. The sequencing here drew on whole blood, taken at baseline. The chain uses TRBV27 and TRBJ2-1, with a possible D match to TRBD2 (5 bases). The clonotype comes from an adult who was a healthcare worker with PCR-confirmed SARS-CoV-2 infection or an uninfected control (not recorded which). The donor label of this sample is uncertain. In DNA form, the CDR3 reads TGTGCCAGCAGTTTAATAGGGTTCGGAGGCCTCTACAATGAGCAGTTCTTC. Its translation: CASSLIGFGGLYNEQFF.